Listed here are 25 T cell receptor beta chains from one sample, sequenced in a study of a mutant IDH1 vaccine in newly diagnosed glioma. No antigen is known for these receptors. Here immunoSEQ multiplex PCR was the method, and the copy in TCRdb shows in-frame clones only, minus some. Here the sample spans roughly 60,000 clones, roughly 84% being singletons. Time point indicated: week 23, last vaccination. Each dose of the vaccine consisted of 300 ug of mutant IDH1 20-mer peptide, with topical imiquimod. The sequenced sample was PBMCs, obtained from a glioma patient whose treatment included an IDH1 peptide vaccine. The source is a man aged 25 to 40 with glioma.

The gene calls are TRBV6-5 and TRBJ1-2; D may be TRBD1 (6 bases). Germline V gene sequence: CDR1 MNHEY, CDR2 SVGAGI. The V and J ends lost 6 bases and 8 bases respectively, with 16 bases between them. This CDR3 spans 13 amino acids. The CDR3 DNA reads as TGTGCCAGCAGCCACGAAGGAGGGGGAGGCTACACCTTC. Protein: CASSHEGGGGYTF.

V usage is TRBV6-5 and J usage is TRBJ1-3; 8 nucleotides match TRBD1. V was pared by 5 bases and J by 8 bases, with 5 bases of the junction left unmatched. This CDR3 spans 13 amino acids. From germline, CDR1 is MNHEY and CDR2 SVGAGI. The CDR3 region has the DNA TGTGCCAGCAGTCTCGACAGGGGAGACACCATATATTTT. Its translation is CASSLDRGDTIYF.

The chain uses TRBV6-6 and TRBJ2-1, with 7 bases that match TRBD1. The ends lost 5 bases at V and 3 bases at J; junction bases unmatched: 7. Germline V gene sequence: CDR1 MNHNY, CDR2 SVGAGI (reference sequence). The CDR3 is 15 residues long. The CDR3 spells CASSLRQGGYNEQFF. The CDR3 DNA follows: TGTGCCAGCAGTCTTCGACAGGGCGGCTACAATGAGCAGTTCTTC.

The gene calls are TRBV6-5 and TRBJ2-7, with D tentatively TRBD1 or TRBD2 (6 bases each). The CDR3 is 14 residues long. From germline, CDR1 is MNHEY and CDR2 SVGAGI. V lost 6 bases to trimming and J lost 6 bases, with 18 bases between them. In DNA form, the CDR3 reads TGTGCCAGCAGCCCCGGAAGGGGGGACGGCGAGCAGTACTTC. It translates to CASSPGRGDGEQYF.

This clone has a handful of counts. The chain carries TRBV27 and TRBJ1-1; D is undetermined. Germline V lookup: CDR1 MNHEY, CDR2 SMNVEV (reference sequence). The V end was cut by 2 bases, the J end by 5 bases, with 18 bases between. The CDR3 sequence is 16 residues long. The CDR3 nucleotides read TGTGCCAGCAGTTTACGGGATCCGGGTGAAGGTACTGAAGCTTTCTTT. It specifies CASSLRDPGEGTEAFF.

This clone showed up just once. The rearrangement uses TRBV5-5 and TRBJ1-2, with D perhaps matching TRBD1 (6 bases). V lost 5 bases and J lost 6, with 14 bases in between. Germline assignment: CDR1 SGHKS and CDR2 YYEKEE (reference sequence). The CDR3 is 13 residues long. The CDR3 region is CASSNTGWDGYTF. DNA of the CDR3: TGTGCCAGCAGTAATACAGGGTGGGATGGCTACACCTTC.

The rearrangement links TRBV7-9 to TRBJ1-1; no clear D. Germline CDR1 reads SEHNR; CDR2 reads FQNEAQ (reference sequence). This CDR3 is built from 16 residues. V shed 1 base and J shed 6 bases, with 18 bases lying between them. This CDR3 reads CASSLEGPATEPEAFF. Written as DNA, the CDR3 is TGTGCCAGCAGCTTAGAGGGTCCAGCGACGGAGCCTGAAGCTTTCTTT.

CDR3 coding DNA: TGCGCCAGCAGCGTGAGGAGGGACTATGGCTACACCTTC. Translation gives CASSVRRDYGYTF. The chain is built from TRBV10-2 and TRBJ1-2; D is unresolved. CDR3 length: 13 amino acids. Trimming stripped 6 bases from V and 3 bases from J, with 11 bases between. The V gene's germline CDR1 is WSHSY and CDR2 SAAADI.

Turning to this clone: Other DNA sequences in this specimen translate into the identical CDR3. V gene TRBV7-9 combines with J gene TRBJ2-7; TRBD1 might be the D (6 bases). The CDR3 has 16 residues. CDR1 is SEHNR, CDR2 FQNEAQ, per germline (reference sequence). V was shortened by 5 bases and J by 0 bases, with 17 bases between the two germline ends. The CDR3 sequence is CASSLAPGHSSYEQYF. CDR3 sequence (DNA): TGTGCCAGCAGCCTTGCCCCGGGACATAGCTCCTACGAGCAGTACTTC.

This clone was recorded a few times. The chain recombines TRBV20-1 with TRBJ1-6; D unclear. This CDR3 is 11 amino acids long. From germline, CDR1 is DFQATT and CDR2 SNEGSKA (reference sequence). The germline V and J ends were trimmed by 3 bases and 11 bases, with 8 bases remaining between them. In DNA, the CDR3 is TGCAGTGCTAGTTCTGGAACACCCCTCCACTTT. Translation gives CSASSGTPLHF.

The chain employs TRBV5-1 and TRBJ2-7; 9 bases are a match to TRBD1. CDR3 length: 14 residues. Looked up from germline, CDR1 is SGHRS and CDR2 is YFSETQ. J was trimmed by 4 bases and V by 1 base; bases with no gene match: 3. CDR3: CASSLRGQGYEQYF. CDR3 in DNA: TGCGCCAGCAGCTTGCGTGGACAGGGGTACGAGCAGTACTTC.

V gene TRBV5-1 combines with J gene TRBJ1-2; TRBD1 matches 8 bases. J lost 4 bases, V lost 0 bases, and 5 bases had no gene match. Germline loops: CDR1 SGHRS, CDR2 YFSETQ. The CDR3 runs 15 residues. The CDR3 region is CASSLARDRPYGYTF. The CDR3 DNA reads TGCGCCAGCAGCTTGGCCCGGGACAGGCCCTATGGCTACACCTTC.

CDR3 sequence (DNA): TGTGCCAGCAGCCAAGACTCAGGATCTGGAAACACCATATATTTT. Translation: CASSQDSGSGNTIYF. J is TRBJ1-3 and V is TRBV4-2; D is unresolved. V was trimmed by 0 bases and J by 1 base, leaving 7 bases between them. The germline V gene encodes CDR1 LGHNA and CDR2 YNFKEQ. The CDR3 loop spans 15 amino acids.

The rearrangement joins TRBV10-2 to TRBJ1-4; D not resolved. Germline CDR1 WSHSY, CDR2 SAAADI. V was shortened by 2 bases and J by 2 bases, with 6 bases between the two germline ends. This CDR3 has 14 residues. In DNA, the CDR3 is TGCGCCAGCAGTGAGGATATGACTAATGAAAAACTGTTTTTT. Amino acids: CASSEDMTNEKLFF.

The rearrangement links TRBV29-1 to TRBJ1-2, with a possible D match to TRBD1 (5 bases). V was clipped by 5 bases and J by 5 bases, with 18 bases between them. CDR3 size: 14 residues. Per the germline V gene, CDR1 is SQVTM and CDR2 is ANQGSEA. DNA of the CDR3: TGCAGCGTTTCCATCGACGGGACTATTTATGGCTACACCTTC. This gives the protein CSVSIDGTIYGYTF.

The rearrangement links TRBV5-5 to TRBJ2-7; 7 nucleotides match TRBD1. Losses at the gene ends were 4 bases for V and 6 bases for J; bases not matched to a gene: 10. There are 14 residues in the CDR3. Germline CDR1 is SGHKS and CDR2 is YYEKEE (reference sequence). The CDR3 DNA follows: TGTGCCAGCAGCCTTTTCCAGGGGGTGAGCGAGCAGTACTTC. Amino acids: CASSLFQGVSEQYF.

V and J are TRBV5-4 and TRBJ1-1; a possible D gene is TRBD1 (5 bases). There are 17 residues in the CDR3. The germline V gene has CDR1 SGHNT and CDR2 YYREEE (reference sequence). Trimming cost V 1 base and J 0 bases, with 16 bases left between them. Here the CDR3 reads CASSLFAGTRMNTEAFF. CDR3 bases: TGTGCCAGCAGCTTGTTTGCAGGGACCCGAATGAACACTGAAGCTTTCTTT. The full variable domain, completed using reference TRBV5-4 and TRBJ1-1, is ETGVTQSPTHLIKTRGQQVTLRCSSQSGHNTVSWYQQALGQGPQFIFQYYREEENGRGNFPPRFSGLQFPNYSSELNVNALELDDSALYLCASSLFAGTRMNTEAFFGQGTRLTVV.

The J gene is TRBJ1-1, the V gene TRBV6-5, with D perhaps TRBD1 (5 bases). The V end lost 2 bases, the J end lost 8 bases, and 12 bases lay between the germline ends. Germline V lookup: CDR1 MNHEY, CDR2 SVGAGI. The CDR3 length is 13 residues. CDR3 sequence (DNA): TGTGCCAGCAGTTACGGGACTCGCACAGAAGCTTTCTTT. It is translated as CASSYGTRTEAFF.

The chain uses TRBV5-1 and TRBJ2-3, with TRBD1 matching 8 bases. The CDR3 runs 16 residues. V trimming: 4 bases; J trimming: 0 bases; junction bases outside the gene matches: 7. The germline V gene has CDR1 SGHRS and CDR2 YFSETQ. Here the CDR3 DNA reads TGCGCCAGCAGCGCCGGACAGGGACCTAGCACAGATACGCAGTATTTT. Translated, it gives CASSAGQGPSTDTQYF.

The V gene is TRBV2, the J gene TRBJ1-2; 8 nucleotides agree with TRBD1. The J segment lost 6 bases and the V segment lost 7 bases, leaving 10 bases of the junction unmatched. CDR1 is SNHLY, CDR2 FYNNEI, per germline. The CDR3 is made up of 14 amino acids. CDR3 DNA sequence: TGTGCCAGCAACCTTCTTCAGGGGGCGGATGGCTACACCTTC. Residues: CASNLLQGADGYTF.

The chain has TRBV6-1 and TRBJ2-7; tentatively, D is TRBD1 (5 bases). Germline V gives CDR1 MNHNS, CDR2 SASEGT. CDR3 length: 14 residues. The V gene lost 7 bases and the J gene lost 2 bases, with 15 bases spanning the gap. In nucleotides, the CDR3 is TGTGCCAGCACCCTGGGGAACAGGCCCTACGAGCAGTACTTC. Translating it yields CASTLGNRPYEQYF.

This chain joins TRBV19 and TRBJ1-1; D is unclear. V lost 5 bases and J lost 0, with 16 bases in between. Germline V CDR1 and CDR2: LNHDA, SQIVND (reference sequence). This CDR3 spans 16 amino acids. CDR3 in DNA: TGTGCCAGTAGTTCCAGAGGGTCCCCCATGAACACTGAAGCTTTCTTT. Its protein is CASSSRGSPMNTEAFF. The whole variable domain, filled in from reference TRBV19 and TRBJ1-1, reads DGGITQSPKYLFRKEGQNVTLSCEQNLNHDAMYWYRQDPGQGLRLIYYSQIVNDFQKGDIAEGYSVSREKKESFPLTVTSAQKNPTAFYLCASSSRGSPMNTEAFFGQGTRLTVV.

The chain combines TRBV12-5 with TRBJ1-6; the D is unclear. The V gene lost 8 bases and the J gene lost 12 bases, with 11 bases spanning the gap. The germline CDR1 and CDR2 sequences are LGHNT and FRNRAP. The CDR3 loop spans 11 amino acids. CDR3 in amino acids: CASQRVGPLHF. The CDR3, as DNA: TGTGCTAGTCAGAGGGTAGGACCCCTCCACTTT.

J is TRBJ1-4 and V is TRBV28; 9 bases line up with TRBD1. The germline V gene has CDR1 MDHEN and CDR2 SYDVKM. The V gene end was trimmed by 2 bases and the J gene end by 8 bases; junction bases not matched to a gene: 9. The CDR3 contains 16 residues. The CDR3 nucleotides read TGTGCCAGCAGTTTAGCAGGGACAGGGAGGTCGGAAAAACTGTTTTTT. Protein sequence: CASSLAGTGRSEKLFF.

This chain connects TRBV30 to TRBJ2-7; D might be TRBD1 (5 bases). The V and J ends lost 1 base and 0 bases respectively, with 10 bases between them. The CDR3 has 14 residues. Germline CDR1 GTSNPN, CDR2 SVGIG (reference sequence). Here the CDR3 reads CAWSGIGVSYEQYF. In DNA form, the CDR3 reads TGTGCCTGGAGTGGGATAGGGGTCTCCTACGAGCAGTACTTC.